This T cell receptor (beta chain) was profiled in a study of OX40 agonist ivuxolimab in advanced cancers. Study at large: Patients enrolled in dose escalation were diagnosed with hepatocellular carcinoma, melanoma, renal cell or head and neck cancer. A history of anti-PD-1, anti-PD-L1 or anti-CTLA-4 therapy was acceptable, and over 30% had some.

Using immunoSEQ multiplex PCR, the repertoire was profiled, and TCRdb retains in-frame clones only, with some absent. Of 98,000 or so clones in the sample, about 85% are singletons; the top ten hold around 0.8%. The CDR3 is made up of 15 amino acids. V gave up 4 bases and J gave up 2 bases; unmatched junction bases: 1. CDR1 is LNHDA and CDR2 is SQIVND in the germline V gene (reference sequence). This clone has a single count. The V gene is TRBV19, the J gene TRBJ2-2; 10 bases are a match to TRBD2. The sequence derives from an adult with an advanced solid tumor such as melanoma, head and neck, liver or kidney cancer. This material consisted of CD4+ or CD8+ T cells sorted from blood, taken in a trial of the OX40 agonist ivuxolimab. The CDR3 here is CASSTSGGNTGELFF. Written as DNA, the CDR3 is TGTGCCAGTAGTACTAGCGGGGGCAACACCGGGGAGCTGTTTTTT.